This TCR beta chain was obtained from a study of blood T cells in healthy people across ages. Across the whole study: Template switching caught about one barcoded beta molecule for each two T cells.

In germline, CDR1 is MNHNY, CDR2 SVGAGI (reference sequence). The CDR3 runs to 12 residues. V gave up 10 bases and J gave up 2 bases, with 10 bases separating them. For the second PCR, which ran for about 7 to 11 cycles, a sample-barcoded 5' primer and a J-beta primer mix were used. Each cDNA was tagged by a template-switch adaptor containing 12 random nucleotides. TCRdb fed the 5' RACE reads into MiXCR, producing one record per CDR3 protein. The data contain some 900,000 distinct CDR3 sequences, about 48% of them seen just once; the ten biggest clones take up over 10%. This clonotype has a handful of counts.

The sequence was collected from a man aged 30 to 39 in good health. The rearrangement uses TRBV6-6 and TRBJ2-3, with D maybe TRBD1 (6 bases). Sequencing was carried out using blood. CDR3 DNA: TGTGCCATCCAGGGGACCACAGATACGCAGTATTTT. Translated: CAIQGTTDTQYF.